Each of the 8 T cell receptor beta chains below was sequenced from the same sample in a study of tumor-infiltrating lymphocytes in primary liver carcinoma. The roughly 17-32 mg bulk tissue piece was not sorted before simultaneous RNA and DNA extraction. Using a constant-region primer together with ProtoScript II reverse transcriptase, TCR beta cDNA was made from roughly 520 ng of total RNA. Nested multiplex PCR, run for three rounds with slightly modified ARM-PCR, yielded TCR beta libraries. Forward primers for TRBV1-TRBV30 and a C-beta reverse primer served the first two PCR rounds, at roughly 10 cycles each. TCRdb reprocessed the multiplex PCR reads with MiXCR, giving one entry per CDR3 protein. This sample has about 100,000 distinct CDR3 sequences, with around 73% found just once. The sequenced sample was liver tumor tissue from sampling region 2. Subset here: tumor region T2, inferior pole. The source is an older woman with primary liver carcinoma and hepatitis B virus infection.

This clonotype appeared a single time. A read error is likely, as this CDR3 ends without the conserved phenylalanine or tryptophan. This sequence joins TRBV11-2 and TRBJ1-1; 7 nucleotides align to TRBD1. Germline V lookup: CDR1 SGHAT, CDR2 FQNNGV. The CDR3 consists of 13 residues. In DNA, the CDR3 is TGTGCCAGCAACTTAGAAGGGGGCACTGGAGCTTTCTCT. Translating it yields CASNLEGGTGAFS.

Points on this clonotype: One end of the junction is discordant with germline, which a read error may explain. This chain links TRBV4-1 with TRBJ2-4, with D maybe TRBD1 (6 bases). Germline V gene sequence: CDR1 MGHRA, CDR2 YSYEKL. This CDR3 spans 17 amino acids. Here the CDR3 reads CASSERADRAAKNIHYF. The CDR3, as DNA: TGCGCCAGCAGCGAACGAGCGGACAGAGCAGCCAAAAACATTCATTACTTC.

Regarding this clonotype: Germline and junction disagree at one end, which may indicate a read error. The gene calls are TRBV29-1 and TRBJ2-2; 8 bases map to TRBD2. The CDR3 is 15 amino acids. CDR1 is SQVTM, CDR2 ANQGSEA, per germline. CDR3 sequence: CSVGLAGRSTRELFF. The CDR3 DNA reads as TGCAGCGTTGGTTTAGCGGGAAGGAGCACCCGGGAACTGTTTTTT.

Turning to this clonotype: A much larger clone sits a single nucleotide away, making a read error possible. Written as DNA, the CDR3 is TGCGCCGGCAGCGGACAGGGTATGAACACTGAAGCTTTCTTT. It codes for CAGSGQGMNTEAFF. The rearrangement links TRBV5-1 to TRBJ1-1, with 8 bases fitting TRBD1. This CDR3 has 14 residues. Germline values: CDR1 SGHRS, CDR2 YFSETQ.

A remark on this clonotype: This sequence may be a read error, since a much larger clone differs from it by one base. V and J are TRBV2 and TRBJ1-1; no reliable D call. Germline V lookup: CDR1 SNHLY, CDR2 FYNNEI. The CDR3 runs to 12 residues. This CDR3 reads CASSVGATEALF. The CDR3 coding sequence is TGTGCCAGCAGTGTGGGAGCCACTGAAGCTCTCTTT.

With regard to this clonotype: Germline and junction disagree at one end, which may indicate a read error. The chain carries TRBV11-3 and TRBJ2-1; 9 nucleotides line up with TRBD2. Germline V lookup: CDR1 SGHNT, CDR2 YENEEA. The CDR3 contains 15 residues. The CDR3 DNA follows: TGTGCCATCGGAAGGGGCGGGAGGGGGTACAATGAGCGGTTCTTC. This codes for CAIGRGGRGYNERFF.

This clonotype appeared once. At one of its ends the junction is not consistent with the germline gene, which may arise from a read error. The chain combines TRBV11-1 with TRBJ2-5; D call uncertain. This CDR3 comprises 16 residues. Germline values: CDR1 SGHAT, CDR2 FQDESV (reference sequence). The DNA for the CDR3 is TGTACCAGTAGCTTAGGTTTGGACGCCTCACTAGAGACCCAGTACTTC. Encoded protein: CTSSLGLDASLETQYF.

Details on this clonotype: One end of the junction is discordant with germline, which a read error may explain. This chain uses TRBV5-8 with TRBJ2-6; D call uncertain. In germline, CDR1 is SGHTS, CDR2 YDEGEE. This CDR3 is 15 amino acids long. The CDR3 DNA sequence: TGTGCCAGCAGCTTGACCATTTCTGGTGCCAACGTCCTGACTTTC. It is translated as CASSLTISGANVLTF.